What follows are 14 T cell receptor beta chains derived from one specimen sequenced in a study of CD4+ T cells in melanoma (dated by TCRdb to 2022 to 2024). Receptor libraries were prepared by the immunoSEQ multiplex PCR assay. TCRdb took this table from immuneACCESS and kept in-frame rearrangements with V and J called. Such tables lack part of the clones; where checked against another copy, unresolved V genes explain under half of the gap, and the rest is unexplained. The sample table shows some 110,000 clones, and 92% are seen once. The ten largest clones take up roughly 3.1% of the sample. What was sequenced was peripheral blood. The receptors were sampled from a human donor with melanoma.

The chain employs TRBV11-2 and TRBJ1-6, with TRBD1 matching over 7 bases. Germline CDR1 is SGHAT and CDR2 is FQNNGV. The CDR3 has 15 residues. The junction had 11 bases not matched to a gene; V was cut back by 2 bases and J by 13 bases. The CDR3 bases are TGTGCCAGCAGCTTATGGACAGGCCACATCGGGCCCCTCCACTTT. This sequence encodes CASSLWTGHIGPLHF.

The rearrangement joins TRBV14 to TRBJ2-5; the D is unclear. Trimming left V 0 bases short and J 4 bases short, with 9 bases between. The CDR3 consists of 14 residues. The germline V gene has CDR1 SGHDN and CDR2 FVKESK. CDR3 nucleotides: TGTGCCAGCAGCCAAGATTGGATCTCAGAGACCCAGTACTTC. Amino acid sequence: CASSQDWISETQYF.

This chain joins TRBV5-4 and TRBJ1-3, with 10 bases lining up with TRBD1. The CDR3 has 16 amino acids. The germline V gene encodes CDR1 SGHNT and CDR2 YYREEE (reference sequence). V dropped 0 bases and J dropped 2; count of bases not matched to a gene: 2. Written as DNA, the CDR3 is TGTGCCAGCAGCTTGGGGGGGACAGGGGCTGGAAACACCATATATTTT. Translation gives CASSLGGTGAGNTIYF.

The V gene is TRBV29-1, the J gene TRBJ2-7; a weak D match, TRBD1 (6 bases). Trimming removed 7 bases at V and 4 bases at J, with 14 bases between. Germline lookup yields CDR1 SQVTM and CDR2 ANQGSEA. The CDR3 extends over 12 amino acids. The CDR3 DNA is TGCAGCGGACAGGTTGTCGAATACGAGCAGTACTTC. It encodes CSGQVVEYEQYF.

V gene TRBV5-4 combines with J gene TRBJ2-2; 7 bases align to TRBD1. Germline CDR1 and CDR2: SGHNT and YYREEE (reference sequence). V dropped 4 bases and J dropped 3; count of bases not matched to a gene: 6. The CDR3 is made up of 15 amino acids. The CDR3 sequence is CASSRGTVDTGELFF. As DNA, the CDR3 is TGTGCCAGCAGCCGAGGGACAGTCGACACCGGGGAGCTGTTTTTT.

CDR3 DNA: TGTGCCAGCAGCTTTTGGCAGGGGGCAATGGATACGCAGTATTTT. As protein: CASSFWQGAMDTQYF. The rearrangement uses TRBV7-2 and TRBJ2-3, with 8 positions matching TRBD1. Germline-derived CDR1 and CDR2 are SGHTA and FQGNSA. The CDR3 extends over 15 amino acids. J gave up 6 bases and V 3 bases, and 8 bases lay outside the gene matches.

This rearrangement joins TRBV11-1 to TRBJ1-2; D remains ambiguous. Germline loops: CDR1 SGHAT, CDR2 FQDESV (reference sequence). This CDR3 contains 14 residues. Trimming shortened V by 0 bases and J by 3 bases, and 8 bases separated the two germline ends. DNA for the CDR3: TGTGCCAGCAGCTTAGCGAGCAGCTACTATGGCTACACCTTC. This codes for CASSLASSYYGYTF.

This chain links TRBV6-5 with TRBJ2-7; 8 positions match TRBD2. V lost 6 bases to trimming and J lost 2 bases; unmatched junction nucleotides: 0. CDR1 and CDR2 from the germline V gene are MNHEY and SVGAGI. CDR3 length: 12 amino acids. The DNA of the CDR3 is TGTGCCAGCAGGGGACTAGCCTACGAGCAGTACTTC. Amino acids: CASRGLAYEQYF.

V usage is TRBV2 and J usage is TRBJ2-2, with D maybe TRBD1 (6 bases). The CDR3 runs to 14 residues. Trimming left V 3 bases short and J 6 bases short, with 11 bases between. Germline V gene lookup returns CDR1 SNHLY and CDR2 FYNNEI. This chain's CDR3 is CASSEGAIAGELFF. The DNA of the CDR3 is TGTGCCAGCAGTGAGGGGGCGATCGCCGGGGAGCTGTTTTTT.

The V and J genes are TRBV27 and TRBJ1-5; TRBD1 might be the D (6 bases). Germline V gives CDR1 MNHEY, CDR2 SMNVEV (reference sequence). This CDR3 has 15 amino acids. V lost 2 bases, J lost 4 bases, and 12 bases lay in between. The CDR3 coding sequence is TGTGCCAGCAGTTTAGGACGACAGGAGAATCAGCCCCAGCATTTT. Translating gives CASSLGRQENQPQHF.

The CDR3 sequence is CASSQDLAGEQFF. CDR3 nucleotides: TGCGCCAGCAGCCAAGATTTGGCTGGTGAGCAGTTCTTC. The chain links TRBV4-1 to TRBJ2-1, with unresolved D. The CDR3 extends over 13 amino acids. Germline V lookup: CDR1 MGHRA, CDR2 YSYEKL. Trimming took 0 bases from V and 9 from J, leaving 9 bases between them.

The V and J genes are TRBV25-1 and TRBJ2-5; D gene unclear. The V gene's germline CDR1 is MGHDK and CDR2 SYGVNS. CDR3 length equals 14 residues. V gave up 1 base and J gave up 7 bases, with 13 bases separating them. CDR3 sequence reads: CASSEFGSYGTQYF. DNA for the CDR3: TGTGCCAGCAGTGAATTTGGCTCATACGGGACCCAGTACTTC. The full variable domain, with the rest looked up from reference TRBV25-1 and TRBJ2-5, is EADIYQTPRYLVIGTGKKITLECSQTMGHDKMYWYQQDPGMELHLIHYSYGVNSTEKGDLSSESTVSRIRTEHFPLTLESARPSHTSQYLCASSEFGSYGTQYFGPGTRLLVL.

V gene TRBV5-4 combines with J gene TRBJ2-6, with no clear D. V was clipped by 0 bases and J by 0 bases, with 4 bases between them. CDR1 is SGHNT, CDR2 YYREEE, per germline (reference sequence). The CDR3 runs 15 residues. The CDR3 loop reads CASSLGSSGANVLTF. The CDR3 nucleotides are TGTGCCAGCAGCTTGGGCAGCTCTGGGGCCAACGTCCTGACTTTC. The variable domain in full, with the rest retrieved from reference TRBV5-4 and TRBJ2-6, is ETGVTQSPTHLIKTRGQQVTLRCSSQSGHNTVSWYQQALGQGPQFIFQYYREEENGRGNFPPRFSGLQFPNYSSELNVNALELDDSALYLCASSLGSSGANVLTFGAGSRLTVL.

V and J are TRBV19 and TRBJ2-6; D gene unclear. Germline CDR1 LNHDA, CDR2 SQIVND (reference sequence). Trimming cost V 5 bases and J 1 base, with 9 bases left between them. The CDR3 totals 15 residues. CDR3 in DNA: TGTGCCAGTAGTTCAATCGGTTCTGGGGCCAACGTCCTGACTTTC. Residues: CASSSIGSGANVLTF. The entire variable domain, with the rest obtained from reference TRBV19 and TRBJ2-6, is as follows: DGGITQSPKYLFRKEGQNVTLSCEQNLNHDAMYWYRQDPGQGLRLIYYSQIVNDFQKGDIAEGYSVSREKKESFPLTVTSAQKNPTAFYLCASSSIGSGANVLTFGAGSRLTVL.